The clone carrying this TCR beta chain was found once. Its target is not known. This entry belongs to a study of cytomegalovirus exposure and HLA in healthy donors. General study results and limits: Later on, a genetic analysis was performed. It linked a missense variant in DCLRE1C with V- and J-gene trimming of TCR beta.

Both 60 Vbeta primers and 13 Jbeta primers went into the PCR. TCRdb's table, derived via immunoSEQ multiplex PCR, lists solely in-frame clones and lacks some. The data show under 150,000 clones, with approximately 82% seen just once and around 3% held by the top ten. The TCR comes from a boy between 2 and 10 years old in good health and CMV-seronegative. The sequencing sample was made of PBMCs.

The CDR3 nucleotides read TGCGCCAGCAGCTTCGGGACAGGAGGCGGCTACACCTTC. Translating it yields CASSFGTGGGYTF. The chain couples TRBV5-1 to TRBJ1-2; TRBD1 agrees at 8 bases. Germline CDR1 is SGHRS and CDR2 is YFSETQ. V shed 2 bases, J shed 8 bases, and the junction held 5 bases outside the gene matches. The CDR3 runs 13 residues. The whole variable domain, filled in from reference TRBV5-1 and TRBJ1-2, reads KAGVTQTPRYLIKTRGQQVTLSCSPISGHRSVSWYQQTPGQGLQFLFEYFSETQRNKGNFPGRFSGRQFSNSRSEMNVSTLELGDSALYLCASSFGTGGGYTFGSGTRLTVV.